The sequence of this TCR beta chain was determined in a study of T cell responses to AZD1222 COVID-19 vaccine. Study-level points and caveats: Spike-wide vaccine-associated CD4 TCRs dominated at 160-218 and 743-854.

Regarding this clone: Its antigen is as yet unknown.

The repertoire was sequenced with immunoSEQ multiplex PCR; TCRdb's copy has only in-frame clones and lacks some. This table has 80,000 to 130,000 clones, roughly 89% appearing once. V shed 8 bases and J 9 bases; nucleotides not matched to a gene: 5. There are 13 residues in the CDR3. Germline CDR1 is MNHEY and CDR2 is SMNVEV (reference sequence). The TCR was taken from an adult in good health. The specimen comprised peripheral blood, sampled on day 0 of AZD1222 vaccination. The rearrangement uses TRBV27 and TRBJ2-1, with 12 bases aligning to TRBD2. The CDR3 here is CASRTSGNGEQFF. The CDR3 DNA follows: TGTGCCAGCCGGACTAGCGGGAATGGTGAGCAGTTCTTC.